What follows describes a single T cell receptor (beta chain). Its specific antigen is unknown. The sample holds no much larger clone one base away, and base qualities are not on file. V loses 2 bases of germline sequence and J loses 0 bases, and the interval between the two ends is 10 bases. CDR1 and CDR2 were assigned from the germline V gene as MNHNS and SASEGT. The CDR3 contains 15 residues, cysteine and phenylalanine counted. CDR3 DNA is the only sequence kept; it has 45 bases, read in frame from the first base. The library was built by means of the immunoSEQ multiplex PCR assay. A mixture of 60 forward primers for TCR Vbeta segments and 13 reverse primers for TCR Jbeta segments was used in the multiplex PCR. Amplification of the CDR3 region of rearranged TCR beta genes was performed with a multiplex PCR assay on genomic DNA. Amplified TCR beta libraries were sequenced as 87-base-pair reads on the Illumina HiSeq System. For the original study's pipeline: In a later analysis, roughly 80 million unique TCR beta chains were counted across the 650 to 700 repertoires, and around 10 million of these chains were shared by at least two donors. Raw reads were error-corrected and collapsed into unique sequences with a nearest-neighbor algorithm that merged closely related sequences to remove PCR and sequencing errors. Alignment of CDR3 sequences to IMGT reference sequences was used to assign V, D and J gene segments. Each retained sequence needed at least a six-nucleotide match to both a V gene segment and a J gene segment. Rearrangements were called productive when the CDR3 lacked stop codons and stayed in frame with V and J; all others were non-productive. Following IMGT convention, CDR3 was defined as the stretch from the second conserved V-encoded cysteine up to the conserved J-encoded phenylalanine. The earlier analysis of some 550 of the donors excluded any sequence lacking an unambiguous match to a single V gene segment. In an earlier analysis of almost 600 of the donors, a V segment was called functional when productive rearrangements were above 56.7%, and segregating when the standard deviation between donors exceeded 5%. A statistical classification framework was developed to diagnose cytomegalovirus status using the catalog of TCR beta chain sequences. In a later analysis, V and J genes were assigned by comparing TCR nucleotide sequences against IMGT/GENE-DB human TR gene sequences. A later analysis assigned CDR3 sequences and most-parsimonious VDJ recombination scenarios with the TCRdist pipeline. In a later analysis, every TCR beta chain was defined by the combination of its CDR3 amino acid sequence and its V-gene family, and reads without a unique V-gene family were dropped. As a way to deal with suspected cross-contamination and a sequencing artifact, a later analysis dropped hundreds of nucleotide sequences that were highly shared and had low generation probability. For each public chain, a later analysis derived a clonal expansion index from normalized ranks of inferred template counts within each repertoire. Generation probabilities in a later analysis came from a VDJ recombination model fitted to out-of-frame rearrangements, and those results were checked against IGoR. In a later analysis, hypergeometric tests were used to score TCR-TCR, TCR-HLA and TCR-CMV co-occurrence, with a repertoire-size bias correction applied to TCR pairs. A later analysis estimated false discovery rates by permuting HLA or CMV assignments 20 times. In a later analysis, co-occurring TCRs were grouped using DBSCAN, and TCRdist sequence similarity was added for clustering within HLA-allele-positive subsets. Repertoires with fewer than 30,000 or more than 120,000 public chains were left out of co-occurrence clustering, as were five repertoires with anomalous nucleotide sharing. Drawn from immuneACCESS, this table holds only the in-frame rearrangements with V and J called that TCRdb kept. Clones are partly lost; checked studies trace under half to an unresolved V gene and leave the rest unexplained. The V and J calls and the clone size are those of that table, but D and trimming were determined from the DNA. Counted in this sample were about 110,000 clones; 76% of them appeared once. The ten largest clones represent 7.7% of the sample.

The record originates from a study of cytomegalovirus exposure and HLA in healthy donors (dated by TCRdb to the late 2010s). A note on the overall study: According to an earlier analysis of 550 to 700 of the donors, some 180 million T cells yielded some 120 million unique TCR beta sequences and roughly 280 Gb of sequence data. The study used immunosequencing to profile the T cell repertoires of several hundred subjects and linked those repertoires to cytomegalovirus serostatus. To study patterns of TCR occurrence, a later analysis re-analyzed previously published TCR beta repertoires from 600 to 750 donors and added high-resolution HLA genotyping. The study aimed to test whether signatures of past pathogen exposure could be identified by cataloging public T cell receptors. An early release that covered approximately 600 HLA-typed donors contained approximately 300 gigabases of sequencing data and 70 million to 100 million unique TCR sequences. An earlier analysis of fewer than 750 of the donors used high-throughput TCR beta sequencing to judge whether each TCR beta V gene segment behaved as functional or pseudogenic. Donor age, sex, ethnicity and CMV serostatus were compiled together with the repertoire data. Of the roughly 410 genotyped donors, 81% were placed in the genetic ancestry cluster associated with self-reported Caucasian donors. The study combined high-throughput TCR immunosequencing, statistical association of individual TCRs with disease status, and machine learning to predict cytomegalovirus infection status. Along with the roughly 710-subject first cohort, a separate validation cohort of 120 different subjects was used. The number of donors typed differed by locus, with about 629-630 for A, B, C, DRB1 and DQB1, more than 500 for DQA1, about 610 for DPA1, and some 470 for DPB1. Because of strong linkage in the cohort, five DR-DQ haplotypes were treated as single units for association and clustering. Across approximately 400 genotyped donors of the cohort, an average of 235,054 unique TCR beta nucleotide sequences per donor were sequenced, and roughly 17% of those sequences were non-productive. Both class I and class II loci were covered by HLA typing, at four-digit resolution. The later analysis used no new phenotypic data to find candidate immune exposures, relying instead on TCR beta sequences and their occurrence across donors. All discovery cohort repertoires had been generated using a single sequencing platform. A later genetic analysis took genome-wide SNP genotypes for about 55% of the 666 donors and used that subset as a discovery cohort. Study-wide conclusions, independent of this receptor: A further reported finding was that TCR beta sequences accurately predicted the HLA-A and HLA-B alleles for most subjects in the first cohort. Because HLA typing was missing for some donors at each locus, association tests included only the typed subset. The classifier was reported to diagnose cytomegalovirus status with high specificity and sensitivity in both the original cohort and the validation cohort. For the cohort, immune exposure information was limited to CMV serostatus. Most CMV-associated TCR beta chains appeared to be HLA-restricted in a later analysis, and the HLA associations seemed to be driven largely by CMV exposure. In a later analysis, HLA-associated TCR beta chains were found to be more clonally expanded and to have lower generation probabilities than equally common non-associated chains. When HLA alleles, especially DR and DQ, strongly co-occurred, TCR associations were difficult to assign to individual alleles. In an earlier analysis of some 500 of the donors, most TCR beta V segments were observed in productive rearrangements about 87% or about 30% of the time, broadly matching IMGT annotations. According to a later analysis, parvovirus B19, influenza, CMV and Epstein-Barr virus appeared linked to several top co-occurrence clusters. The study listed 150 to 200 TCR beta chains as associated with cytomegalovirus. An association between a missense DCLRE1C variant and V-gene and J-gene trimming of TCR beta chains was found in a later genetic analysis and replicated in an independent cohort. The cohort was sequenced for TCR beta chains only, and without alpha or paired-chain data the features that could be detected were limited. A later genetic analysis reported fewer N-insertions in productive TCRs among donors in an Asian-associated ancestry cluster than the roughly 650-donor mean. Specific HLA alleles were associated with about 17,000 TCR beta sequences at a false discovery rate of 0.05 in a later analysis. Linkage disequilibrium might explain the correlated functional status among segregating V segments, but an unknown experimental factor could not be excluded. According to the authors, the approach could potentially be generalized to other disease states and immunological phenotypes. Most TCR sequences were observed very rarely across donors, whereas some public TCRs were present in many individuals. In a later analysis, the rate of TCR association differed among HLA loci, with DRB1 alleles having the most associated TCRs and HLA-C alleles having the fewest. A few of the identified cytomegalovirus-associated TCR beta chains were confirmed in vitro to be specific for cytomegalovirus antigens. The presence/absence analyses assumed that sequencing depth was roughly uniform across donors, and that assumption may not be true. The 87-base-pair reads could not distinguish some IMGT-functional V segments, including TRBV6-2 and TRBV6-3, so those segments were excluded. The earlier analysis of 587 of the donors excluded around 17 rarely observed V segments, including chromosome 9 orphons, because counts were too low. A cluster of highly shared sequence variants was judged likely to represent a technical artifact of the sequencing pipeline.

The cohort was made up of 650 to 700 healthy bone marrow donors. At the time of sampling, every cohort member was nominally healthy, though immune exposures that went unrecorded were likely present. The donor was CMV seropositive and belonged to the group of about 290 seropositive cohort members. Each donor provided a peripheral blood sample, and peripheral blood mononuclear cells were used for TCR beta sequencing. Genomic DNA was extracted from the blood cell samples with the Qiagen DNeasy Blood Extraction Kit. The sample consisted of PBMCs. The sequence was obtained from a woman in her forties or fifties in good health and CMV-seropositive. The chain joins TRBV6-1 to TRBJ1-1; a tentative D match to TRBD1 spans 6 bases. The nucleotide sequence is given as TGTGCCAGCAGTGAATCAGGGGTTTTGAACACTGAAGCTTTCTTT. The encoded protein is CASSESGVLNTEAFF.